A single sample gave rise to the 32 T cell receptor beta chains below, sequenced in a study of T cell repertoires in cytomegalovirus infection. TCRdb re-derived calls from the reads in MiXCR, one entry per CDR3 protein. The repertoire includes about 920,000 distinct CDR3 sequences, 30% to 40% of them detected once, and 13% sits in the top ten. No antigen has been identified for these receptors. The specimen was cultured CD8+ T cells from PBMCs, collected from culture after CMV antigen stimulation. The source of these receptors is a human donor in good health (CMV status not recorded). Some clones in this sample may be carry-over from other donors' samples.

This clonotype came up a few times. J is TRBJ2-7 and V is TRBV3-1, with D maybe TRBD2 (5 bases). Trimming left V 0 bases short and J 5 bases short, with 14 bases between. CDR3 length: 15 amino acids. The germline V gene has CDR1 LGHDT and CDR2 YNNKEL (reference sequence). CDR3 nucleotide sequence: TGTGCCAGCAGCCAAGATCGAGCGGCTAGTCACGAGCAGTACTTC. This sequence encodes CASSQDRAASHEQYF.

This chain joins TRBV6-5 and TRBJ2-2; TRBD1 might be the D (5 bases). V dropped 2 bases and J dropped 7 bases, with 8 bases sitting between them. The length of the CDR3 is 13 residues. Germline lookup yields CDR1 MNHEY and CDR2 SVGAGI. In DNA, the CDR3 is TGTGCCAGCAGTTACCCTCAGGGCGGGGAGCTGTTTTTT. Translation gives CASSYPQGGELFF.

This clonotype was counted at least ten times. The chain combines TRBV7-6 with TRBJ1-1; D not certain. The CDR3 has 15 amino acids. The germline V gene has CDR1 SGHVS and CDR2 FNYEAQ. The V end was cut by 2 bases, the J end by 6 bases, with 16 bases between. The CDR3 bases are TGTGCCAGCAGCTTACTAAATCCCAGGACTGCTGAAGCTTTCTTT. Residues: CASSLLNPRTAEAFF.

The V and J genes are TRBV5-5 and TRBJ2-1, with 7 bases matching TRBD2. The germline gives CDR1 SGHKS, CDR2 YYEKEE (reference sequence). J was trimmed by 3 bases and V by 3 bases; bases with no gene match: 6. CDR3 length equals 15 residues. The CDR3, as DNA: TGTGCCAGCAGCTGGGGGGGGAGTTTCTACAATGAGCAGTTCTTC. This gives the protein CASSWGGSFYNEQFF.

This clonotype has ten or more counts. This CDR3 is CASSPRRLDTEAFF. The DNA for the CDR3 is TGTGCCAGCAGTCCCCGGCGGCTGGACACTGAAGCTTTCTTT. This chain links TRBV7-2 with TRBJ1-1, with D uncertain. CDR1 and CDR2 from the germline V gene are SGHTA and FQGNSA. CDR3 size: 14 residues. V was cut by 6 bases and J by 3 bases, with 14 bases left in between.

The chain employs TRBV24-1 and TRBJ2-3; D uncertain. Between the trimmed V and J ends, which lost 4 bases and 0 bases, there was a span of 13 bases. The CDR3 length is 16 residues. Germline V lookup: CDR1 KGHDR, CDR2 SFDVKD. The CDR3: CATSDPQRSSTDTQYF. The CDR3 DNA reads as TGTGCCACCAGTGACCCACAGCGCTCTAGCACAGATACGCAGTATTTT.

The V and J genes are TRBV7-9 and TRBJ1-4; 11 nucleotides align to TRBD1. V lost 5 bases to trimming and J lost 6 bases; unmatched junction nucleotides: 5. The CDR3 length is 15 residues. Per germline, CDR1 SEHNR and CDR2 FQNEAQ (reference sequence). The CDR3 reads CASSPRTGGDEKLFF. CDR3 DNA: TGTGCCAGCAGCCCACGGACAGGGGGCGATGAAAAACTGTTTTTT. The entire variable domain, with the rest obtained from reference TRBV7-9 and TRBJ1-4, is as follows: DTGVSQNPRHKITKRGQNVTFRCDPISEHNRLYWYRQTLGQGPEFLTYFQNEAQLEKSRLLSDRFSAERPKGSFSTLEIQRTEQGDSAMYLCASSPRTGGDEKLFFGSGTQLSVL.

This clonotype has ten or more counts. The J gene is TRBJ2-5, the V gene TRBV7-9; D call uncertain. CDR3 size: 16 residues. The germline V gene encodes CDR1 SEHNR and CDR2 FQNEAQ (reference sequence). The V end was cut by 1 base, the J end by 1 base, with 13 bases between. The CDR3 sequence is CASSLGISPIQETQYF. The CDR3 DNA reads as TGTGCCAGCAGCTTAGGTATCAGCCCAATCCAAGAGACCCAGTACTTC.

The chain uses TRBV7-9 and TRBJ1-4; the D gene is possibly TRBD1 (5 bases). The CDR3 has 15 amino acids. Germline CDR1 and CDR2: SEHNR and FQNEAQ (reference sequence). The germline V and J ends were trimmed by 5 bases and 10 bases, with 20 bases remaining between them. The DNA for the CDR3 is TGTGCCAGCAGCGACCCGAGCAGGGCAGAAGGAAAACTGTTTTTT. Translated: CASSDPSRAEGKLFF.

The V and J genes are TRBV28 and TRBJ2-1; D gene ambiguous. Germline values: CDR1 MDHEN, CDR2 SYDVKM. There are 14 residues in the CDR3. V was pared by 6 bases and J by 7 bases, with 16 bases between. In nucleotides, the CDR3 is TGTGCCAGCAGCCTTGGCCATATTCGGAATGAGCAGTTCTTC. Translated, it gives CASSLGHIRNEQFF.

The rearrangement joins TRBV2 to TRBJ2-3, with 7 positions matching TRBD2. V dropped 9 bases and J dropped 4; count of bases not matched to a gene: 7. This CDR3 is built from 13 residues. Germline lookup yields CDR1 SNHLY and CDR2 FYNNEI. The DNA of the CDR3 is TGTGCCAGTTTGCTAGCGGTAGCAGATACGCAGTATTTT. This translates into CASLLAVADTQYF.

This clonotype was detected only a few times. The chain uses TRBV12-3 or TRBV12-4 and TRBJ1-1; no firm D call. Deletions cut 5 bases from V and 6 bases from J, with 7 bases between. The CDR3 is 11 residues long. CDR3 sequence (DNA): TGTGCCAGCAGTAACAACCCTGAAGCTTTCTTT. Translating it yields CASSNNPEAFF.

This clonotype was recorded many times. The chain couples TRBV7-9 to TRBJ2-1; D may be TRBD1 or TRBD2 (7 bases each). The V gene's germline CDR1 is SEHNR and CDR2 FQNEAQ (reference sequence). Trimming stripped 4 bases from V and 2 bases from J, with 12 bases between. The CDR3 length is 15 residues. CDR3 protein: CASSSQGGPYNEQFF. Here the CDR3 DNA reads TGTGCCAGCAGCTCCCAGGGGGGGCCCTACAATGAGCAGTTCTTC.

There are many counts of this clonotype. This rearrangement joins TRBV7-6 to TRBJ2-1; no reliable D call. V lost 0 bases and J lost 0, with 9 bases in between. Germline values: CDR1 SGHVS, CDR2 FNYEAQ. The CDR3 is made up of 16 amino acids. CDR3 sequence reads: CASSLAPSSSYNEQFF. The CDR3 DNA reads as TGTGCCAGCAGCTTAGCGCCGTCCAGCTCCTACAATGAGCAGTTCTTC.

This clonotype has just a few counts. The V and J genes are TRBV6-1 and TRBJ2-7; 8 bases align to TRBD2. The CDR3 runs 13 residues. V shed 5 bases and J 6 bases; nucleotides not matched to a gene: 6. The germline V gene has CDR1 MNHNS and CDR2 SASEGT. The CDR3 is CASSSGGASEQYV. The CDR3 DNA sequence: TGTGCCAGCAGTTCCGGGGGGGCTTCCGAGCAGTACGTC.

V gene TRBV27 combines with J gene TRBJ1-6, with 8 positions matching TRBD1. This CDR3 has 15 amino acids. The ends lost 4 bases at V and 9 bases at J; junction bases unmatched: 8. Germline V lookup: CDR1 MNHEY, CDR2 SMNVEV (reference sequence). The CDR3 spells CASSWGTGLTSPLHF. In DNA, the CDR3 is TGTGCCAGCAGTTGGGGGACAGGACTGACTTCACCCCTCCACTTT.

The rearrangement uses TRBV12-3 or TRBV12-4 and TRBJ1-2, with 12 bases identical to TRBD1. The CDR3 is 17 residues long. Trimming took 0 bases from V and 6 from J; bases not matched to a gene: 8. The DNA for the CDR3 is TGTGCCAGCAGTTTAGCTTCATACGGGACAGGGGGCCATGGCTACACCTTC. It specifies CASSLASYGTGGHGYTF.

The rearrangement links TRBV6-6 to TRBJ2-5; D uncertain. The germline gives CDR1 MNHNY, CDR2 SVGAGI (reference sequence). Trimming shortened V by 1 base and J by 5 bases, and 8 bases separated the two germline ends. The length of the CDR3 is 13 residues. Written as DNA, the CDR3 is TGTGCCAGCAGTTACTTGCAGAGTGAGACCCAGTACTTC. Its protein is CASSYLQSETQYF.

The chain combines TRBV5-4 with TRBJ2-5; no firm D call. This CDR3 has 15 amino acids. Germline values: CDR1 SGHNT, CDR2 YYREEE (reference sequence). Trimming removed 0 bases from V and 2 bases from J, with 11 bases in between. The CDR3 DNA follows: TGTGCCAGCAGCTTGGGGTACAGCGCGCAAGAGACCCAGTACTTC. Its protein is CASSLGYSAQETQYF. Based on the CDR3 plus reference TRBV5-4 and TRBJ2-5, the full variable domain is ETGVTQSPTHLIKTRGQQVTLRCSSQSGHNTVSWYQQALGQGPQFIFQYYREEENGRGNFPPRFSGLQFPNYSSELNVNALELDDSALYLCASSLGYSAQETQYFGPGTRLLVL.

The chain links TRBV5-1 to TRBJ2-1; D call uncertain. The length of the CDR3 is 15 residues. V gave up 0 bases and J gave up 6 bases, with 13 bases separating them. The germline V gene has CDR1 SGHRS and CDR2 YFSETQ. The CDR3 DNA reads TGCGCCAGCAGCTTGGTGCAGTCCTCTGCCAATGAGCAGTTCTTC. It translates to CASSLVQSSANEQFF.

The genes are TRBV12-3 or TRBV12-4 and TRBJ2-1, with D possibly TRBD1 on 6 matching bases. The ends were cut back, 7 bases at V and 0 bases at J, with 13 bases in the middle. The CDR3 covers 15 residues. The CDR3 here is CASTDRSSSYNEQFF. CDR3 DNA sequence: TGTGCCAGCACCGACAGGTCGAGCTCCTACAATGAGCAGTTCTTC.

The rearrangement links TRBV7-9 to TRBJ1-6; a possible D gene is TRBD1 (5 bases). V gave up 3 bases and J gave up 6 bases, with 12 bases separating them. This CDR3 contains 15 residues. Germline V gene lookup returns CDR1 SEHNR and CDR2 FQNEAQ (reference sequence). CDR3 coding DNA: TGTGCCAGCAGCTTTCCGGGACTCAGTAATTCACCCCTCCACTTT. It translates to CASSFPGLSNSPLHF.

This clonotype appeared a few times. J is TRBJ2-1 and V is TRBV11-2; 15 nucleotides match TRBD2. Losses at the gene ends were 4 bases for V and 6 bases for J; bases not matched to a gene: 4. Germline lookup yields CDR1 SGHAT and CDR2 FQNNGV. The CDR3 runs to 16 residues. For the CDR3, the DNA is TGTGCCAGCAGCTCCCGGACTAGCGGGGGGGGCAATGAGCAGTTCTTC. Translating gives CASSSRTSGGGNEQFF. The full variable domain, with the rest looked up from reference TRBV11-2 and TRBJ2-1, is EAGVAQSPRYKIIEKRQSVAFWCNPISGHATLYWYQQILGQGPKLLIQFQNNGVVDDSQLPKDRFSAERLKGVDSTLKIQPAKLEDSAVYLCASSSRTSGGGNEQFFGPGTRLTVL.

The chain links TRBV20-1 to TRBJ2-1, with D maybe TRBD2 (6 bases). Trimming removed 3 bases at V and 4 bases at J, with 16 bases between. This CDR3 contains 15 residues. Looked up from germline, CDR1 is DFQATT and CDR2 is SNEGSKA (reference sequence). This chain's CDR3 is CSARERAGKYNEQFF. DNA of the CDR3: TGCAGTGCTAGGGAGCGGGCGGGGAAGTACAATGAGCAGTTCTTC.

The rearrangement joins TRBV27 to TRBJ1-6; 7 nucleotides agree with TRBD1. The trim removed 6 bases at V and 6 bases at J, leaving 5 bases unmatched. CDR1 and CDR2 from the germline V gene are MNHEY and SMNVEV (reference sequence). This CDR3 is 14 amino acids long. The CDR3 spells CASSWGTVNSPLHF. CDR3 sequence (DNA): TGTGCCAGCAGCTGGGGGACAGTTAATTCACCCCTCCACTTT.

On this clonotype: An end of the junction does not agree with germline; a read error may underlie this. The V and J genes are TRBV7-9 and TRBJ2-5, with D tentatively TRBD1 (6 bases). Germline CDR1 is SEHNR and CDR2 is FQNEAQ (reference sequence). The CDR3 covers 14 residues. The CDR3 loop is CANSLQGPQETQYF. The CDR3 DNA follows: TGTGCCAACAGCCTTCAGGGGCCCCAAGAGACCCAGTACTTC.

The gene calls are TRBV28 and TRBJ2-3; TRBD2 matches 8 bases. The V and J ends lost 7 bases and 2 bases, in that order; junction bases with no gene match: 11. Germline V gene sequence: CDR1 MDHEN, CDR2 SYDVKM. This CDR3 has 16 amino acids. The CDR3 region is CASKRPGGEYTDTQYF. The CDR3, as DNA: TGTGCCAGCAAGCGCCCCGGGGGGGAGTACACAGATACGCAGTATTTT. Full variable domain (missing parts from reference TRBV28 and TRBJ2-3): DVKVTQSSRYLVKRTGEKVFLECVQDMDHENMFWYRQDPGLGLRLIYFSYDVKMKEKGDIPEGYSVSREKKERFSLILESASTNQTSMYLCASKRPGGEYTDTQYFGPGTRLTVL.

Many counts were recorded for this clonotype. This chain links TRBV7-6 with TRBJ1-1; D is unclear. The CDR3 consists of 12 residues. The germline V and J ends were trimmed by 4 bases and 1 base, with 4 bases remaining between them. CDR1 and CDR2 from the germline V gene are SGHVS and FNYEAQ. The CDR3 coding sequence is TGTGCCAGCAGCTCAGCGAACACTGAAGCTTTCTTT. Translated, it gives CASSSANTEAFF.

This clonotype was observed at least ten times. The junction shows a germline mismatch at one end, possibly a read error. J is TRBJ1-2 and V is TRBV7-8, with D possibly TRBD1 on 5 matching bases. CDR3 length: 10 amino acids. The germline V gene encodes CDR1 SGHVS and CDR2 FQNEAQ. CDR3 in DNA: TGTGCCAGCAGCTTGGGACCCTTGGTCTTC. The encoded protein is CASSLGPLVF.

This clonotype was seen many times. The chain uses TRBV12-3 or TRBV12-4 and TRBJ2-3; D remains ambiguous. CDR3 length: 12 residues. Trimming took off 3 bases at V and 9 bases at J, with 10 bases between the two ends. The CDR3 DNA follows: TGTGCCAGCAGTTTCGAAGCTCGAACGCAGTATTTT. Translating it yields CASSFEARTQYF.

In this sample, this clonotype turned up once. The J gene is TRBJ2-2, the V gene TRBV10-3, with D possibly TRBD1 on 5 matching bases. Germline-derived CDR1 and CDR2 are ENHRY and SYGVKD. Trimming left V 10 bases short and J 0 bases short, with 18 bases between. This CDR3 is built from 16 residues. The CDR3, as DNA: TGTGCCACCTACTCCCTGGGGCCATCGAACACCGGGGAGCTGTTTTTT. The encoded protein is CATYSLGPSNTGELFF.

This clonotype was found once. V gene TRBV2 combines with J gene TRBJ1-1; D unclear. Germline CDR1 is SNHLY and CDR2 is FYNNEI. This CDR3 comprises 10 residues. In DNA, the CDR3 is TGTGCTACCCTCGGAGGGCGAGCTTTCTTT. Amino acids: CATLGGRAFF.